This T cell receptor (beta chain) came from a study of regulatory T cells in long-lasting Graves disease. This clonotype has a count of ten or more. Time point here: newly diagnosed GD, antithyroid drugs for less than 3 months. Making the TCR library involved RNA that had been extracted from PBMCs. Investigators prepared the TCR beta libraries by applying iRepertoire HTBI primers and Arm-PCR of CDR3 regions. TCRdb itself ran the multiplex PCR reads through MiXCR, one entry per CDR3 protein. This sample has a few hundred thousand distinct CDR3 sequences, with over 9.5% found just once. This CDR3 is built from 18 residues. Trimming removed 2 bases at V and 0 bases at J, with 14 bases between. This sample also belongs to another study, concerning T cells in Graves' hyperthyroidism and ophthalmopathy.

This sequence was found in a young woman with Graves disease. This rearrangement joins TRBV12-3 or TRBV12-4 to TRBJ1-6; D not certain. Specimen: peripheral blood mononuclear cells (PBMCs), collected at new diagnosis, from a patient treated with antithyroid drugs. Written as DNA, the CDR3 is TGTGCCAGCAGTTTACCCCCCCGCCCGAGCTCCTATAATTCACCCCTCCACTTT. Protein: CASSLPPRPSSYNSPLHF.